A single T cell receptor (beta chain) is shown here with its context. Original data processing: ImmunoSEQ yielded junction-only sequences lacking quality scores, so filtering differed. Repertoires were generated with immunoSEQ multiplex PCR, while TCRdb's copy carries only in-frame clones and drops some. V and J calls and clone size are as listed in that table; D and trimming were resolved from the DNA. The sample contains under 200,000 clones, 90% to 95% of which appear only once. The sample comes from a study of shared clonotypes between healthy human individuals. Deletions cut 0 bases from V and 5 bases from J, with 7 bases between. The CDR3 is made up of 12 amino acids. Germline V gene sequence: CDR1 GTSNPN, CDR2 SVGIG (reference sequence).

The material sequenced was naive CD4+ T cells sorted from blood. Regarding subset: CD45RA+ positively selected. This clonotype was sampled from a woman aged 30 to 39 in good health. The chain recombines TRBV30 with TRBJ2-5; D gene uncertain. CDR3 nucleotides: TGTGCCTGGAGTGTATATGGGGAGACCCAGTACTTC. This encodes CAWSVYGETQYF. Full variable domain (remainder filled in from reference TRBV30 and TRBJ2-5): SQTIHQWPATLVQPVGSPLSLECTVEGTSNPNLYWYRQAAGRGLQLLFYSVGIGQISSEVPQNLSASRPQDRQFILSSKKLLLSDSGFYLCAWSVYGETQYFGPGTRLLVL.